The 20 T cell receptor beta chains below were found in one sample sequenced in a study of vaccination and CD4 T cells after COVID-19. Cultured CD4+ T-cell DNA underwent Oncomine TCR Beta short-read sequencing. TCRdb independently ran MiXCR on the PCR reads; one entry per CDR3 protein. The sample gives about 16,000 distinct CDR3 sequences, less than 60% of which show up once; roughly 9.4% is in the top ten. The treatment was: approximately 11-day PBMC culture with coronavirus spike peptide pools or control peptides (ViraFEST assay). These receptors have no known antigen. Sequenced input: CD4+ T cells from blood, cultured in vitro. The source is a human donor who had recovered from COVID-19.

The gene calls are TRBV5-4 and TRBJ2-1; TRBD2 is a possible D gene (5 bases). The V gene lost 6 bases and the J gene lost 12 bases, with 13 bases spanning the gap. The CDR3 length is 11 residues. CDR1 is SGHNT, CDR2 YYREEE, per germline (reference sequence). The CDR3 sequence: CASNLGEGQFF. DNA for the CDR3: TGTGCCAGCAACCTTGGAGAGGGGCAGTTCTTC.

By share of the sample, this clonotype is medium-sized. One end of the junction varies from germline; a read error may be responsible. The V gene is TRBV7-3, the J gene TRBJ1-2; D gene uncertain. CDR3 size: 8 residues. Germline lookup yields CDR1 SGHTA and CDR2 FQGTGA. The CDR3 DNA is TGTGCCAGCAGCTTCCCGTACTTC. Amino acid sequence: CASSFPYF.

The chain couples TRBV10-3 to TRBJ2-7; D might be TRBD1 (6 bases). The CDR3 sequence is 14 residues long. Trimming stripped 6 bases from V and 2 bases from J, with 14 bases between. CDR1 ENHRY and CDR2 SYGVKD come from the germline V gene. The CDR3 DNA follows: TGTGCCATCAGACTCGACAGGCGCCCCTACGAGCAGTACTTC. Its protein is CAIRLDRRPYEQYF.

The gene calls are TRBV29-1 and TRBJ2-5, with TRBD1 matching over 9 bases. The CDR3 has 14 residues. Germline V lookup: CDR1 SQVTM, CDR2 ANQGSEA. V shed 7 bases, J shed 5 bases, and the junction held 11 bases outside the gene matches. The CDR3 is CSGWGQGTRETQYF. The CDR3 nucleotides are TGCAGCGGGTGGGGACAGGGAACACGTGAGACCCAGTACTTC.

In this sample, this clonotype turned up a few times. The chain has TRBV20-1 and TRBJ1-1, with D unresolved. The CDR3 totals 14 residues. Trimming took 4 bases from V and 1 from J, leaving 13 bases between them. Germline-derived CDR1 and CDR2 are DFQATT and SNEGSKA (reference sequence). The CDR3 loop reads CSATPPGSNTEAFF. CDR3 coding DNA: TGCAGTGCTACCCCCCCGGGGTCGAACACTGAAGCTTTCTTT.

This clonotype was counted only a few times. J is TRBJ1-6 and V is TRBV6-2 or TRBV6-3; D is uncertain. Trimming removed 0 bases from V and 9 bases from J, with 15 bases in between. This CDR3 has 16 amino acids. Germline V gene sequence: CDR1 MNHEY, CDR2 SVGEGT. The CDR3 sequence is CASSYSLWSGSSPLHF. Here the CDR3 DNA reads TGTGCCAGCAGTTACTCCCTCTGGTCCGGCAGTTCACCCCTCCACTTT.

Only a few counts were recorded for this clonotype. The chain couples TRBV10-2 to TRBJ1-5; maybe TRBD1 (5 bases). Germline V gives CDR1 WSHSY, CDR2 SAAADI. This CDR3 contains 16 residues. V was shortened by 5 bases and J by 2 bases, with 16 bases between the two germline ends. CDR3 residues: CASSSSGGVGNQPQHF. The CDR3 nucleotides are TGCGCCAGCAGTTCAAGTGGGGGTGTGGGCAATCAGCCCCAGCATTTT.

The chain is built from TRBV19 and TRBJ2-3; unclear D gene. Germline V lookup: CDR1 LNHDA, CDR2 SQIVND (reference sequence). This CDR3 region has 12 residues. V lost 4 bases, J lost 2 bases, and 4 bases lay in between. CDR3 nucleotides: TGTGCCAGTAGTAGATACACAGATACGCAGTATTTT. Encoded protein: CASSRYTDTQYF.

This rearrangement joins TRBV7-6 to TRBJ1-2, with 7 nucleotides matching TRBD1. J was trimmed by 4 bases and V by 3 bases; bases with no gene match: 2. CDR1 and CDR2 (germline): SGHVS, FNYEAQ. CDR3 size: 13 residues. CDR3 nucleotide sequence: TGTGCCAGCAGCTTCCAGGGGGGCTATGGCTACACCTTC. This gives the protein CASSFQGGYGYTF.

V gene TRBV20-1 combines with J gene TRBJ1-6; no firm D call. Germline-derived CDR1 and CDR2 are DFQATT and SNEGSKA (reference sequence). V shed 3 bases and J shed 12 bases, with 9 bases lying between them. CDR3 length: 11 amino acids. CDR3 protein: CSARFRKPLHF. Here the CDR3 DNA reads TGCAGTGCTAGGTTCAGGAAACCCCTCCACTTT.

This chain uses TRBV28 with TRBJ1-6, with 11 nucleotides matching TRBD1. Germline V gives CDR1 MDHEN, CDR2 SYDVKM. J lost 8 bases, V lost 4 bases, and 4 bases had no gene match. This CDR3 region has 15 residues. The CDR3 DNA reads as TGTGCCAGCAGTTCCGGGACAGGGGGGCATTCACCCCTCCACTTT. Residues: CASSSGTGGHSPLHF.

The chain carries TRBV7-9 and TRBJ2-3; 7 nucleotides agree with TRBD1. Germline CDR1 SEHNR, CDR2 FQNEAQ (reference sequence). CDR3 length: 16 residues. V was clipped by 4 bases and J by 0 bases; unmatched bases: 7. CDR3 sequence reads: CASSSFLQGSTDTQYF. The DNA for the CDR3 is TGTGCCAGCAGCTCTTTTTTACAGGGGAGCACAGATACGCAGTATTTT.

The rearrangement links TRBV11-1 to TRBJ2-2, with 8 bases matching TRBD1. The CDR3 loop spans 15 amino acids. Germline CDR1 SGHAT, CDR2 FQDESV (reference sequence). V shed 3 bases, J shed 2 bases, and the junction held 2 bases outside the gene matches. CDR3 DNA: TGTGCCAGCAGCTTCCCAGGGGGCAACACCGGGGAGCTGTTTTTT. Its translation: CASSFPGGNTGELFF.

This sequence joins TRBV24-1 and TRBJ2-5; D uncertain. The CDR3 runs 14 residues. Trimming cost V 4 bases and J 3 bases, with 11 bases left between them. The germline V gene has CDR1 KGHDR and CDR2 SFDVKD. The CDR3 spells CATSEPNEEETQYF. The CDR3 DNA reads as TGTGCCACCAGTGAGCCAAATGAAGAAGAGACCCAGTACTTC.

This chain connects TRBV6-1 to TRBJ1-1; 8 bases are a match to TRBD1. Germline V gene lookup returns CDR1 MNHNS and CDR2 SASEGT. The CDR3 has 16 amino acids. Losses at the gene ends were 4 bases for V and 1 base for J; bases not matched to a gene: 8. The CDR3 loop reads CASSVQGGTGNTEAFF. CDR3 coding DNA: TGTGCCAGCAGTGTCCAAGGGGGGACAGGGAACACTGAAGCTTTCTTT.

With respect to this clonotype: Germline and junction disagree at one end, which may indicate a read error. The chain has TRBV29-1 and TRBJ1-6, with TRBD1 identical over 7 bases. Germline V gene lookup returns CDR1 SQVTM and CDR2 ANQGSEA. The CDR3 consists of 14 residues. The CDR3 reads CSVKEAGGNSPLHF. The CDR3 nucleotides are TGCAGCGTTAAAGAGGCAGGGGGTAATTCACCCCTCCACTTT.

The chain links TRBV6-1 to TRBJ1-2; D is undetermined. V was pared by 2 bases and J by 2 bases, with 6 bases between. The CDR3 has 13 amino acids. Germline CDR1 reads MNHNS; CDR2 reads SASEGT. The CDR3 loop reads CASSETNNYGYTF. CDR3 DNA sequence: TGTGCCAGCAGTGAAACAAACAACTATGGCTACACCTTC.

The CDR3 coding sequence is TGTGCCAGCAGCTTAAACGGGGCCTCCTACAATGAGCAGTTCTTC. Translation gives CASSLNGASYNEQFF. The chain joins TRBV11-2 to TRBJ2-1; D may correspond to TRBD1 or TRBD2 (5 bases each). Germline assignment: CDR1 SGHAT and CDR2 FQNNGV. With 2 bases removed from V and 0 bases from J, the gap between germline ends came to 8 bases. The CDR3 is 15 residues long.

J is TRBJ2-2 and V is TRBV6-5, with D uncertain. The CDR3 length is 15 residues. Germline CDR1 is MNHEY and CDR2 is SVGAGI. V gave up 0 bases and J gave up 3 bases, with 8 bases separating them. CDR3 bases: TGTGCCAGCAGTTACTCCTTCGGAGACACCGGGGAGCTGTTTTTT. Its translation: CASSYSFGDTGELFF.

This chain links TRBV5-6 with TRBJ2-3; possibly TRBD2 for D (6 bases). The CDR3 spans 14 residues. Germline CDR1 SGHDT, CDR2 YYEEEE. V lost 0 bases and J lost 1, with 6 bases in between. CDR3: CASSLGGGTDTQYF. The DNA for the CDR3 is TGTGCCAGCAGCTTGGGCGGGGGCACAGATACGCAGTATTTT.